Sequencing of this T cell receptor (beta chain) was carried out in a study of blood T cell repertoires in COVID-19. Study overall: Nucleic acid was either cDNA or gDNA, and it came from T cells, B-cell-depleted T cells, or PBMCs.

Germline CDR1 is MNHNY and CDR2 is SVGAGI (reference sequence). The CDR3 is 17 residues long. V was pared by 5 bases and J by 6 bases, with 25 bases between. Source study methods: Scientists estimated how many nucleated cells there were by amplifying reference gene primers. Profiling relied on immunoSEQ multiplex PCR, and the TCRdb table lists in-frame clones only, not all of them. For V, J and clone size, that table is used; D and trimming come from the DNA. The repertoire holds around 130,000 clones, with approximately 80% as singletons. The source of this sequence is a woman in her fifties or sixties with acute or convalescent COVID-19. What was sequenced was peripheral blood. The J gene is TRBJ1-2, the V gene TRBV6-6, with D possibly matching TRBD1 (6 bases). In DNA form, the CDR3 reads TGTGCCAGCAGTCGAATTGCAGGGGCGATAGGAGGTGATGGCTACACCTTC. It specifies CASSRIAGAIGGDGYTF.